A selection of T cell receptor beta chains follows, all from one sample in a study of OX40 agonist ivuxolimab in advanced cancers. Sequenced by immunoSEQ multiplex PCR; TCRdb stores in-frame clones only, minus some. The sample gives around 29,000 clones, around 88% of which show up once; roughly 31% is in the top ten. The source was CD4+ or CD8+ T cells sorted from blood, collected in a trial of the OX40 agonist ivuxolimab. These receptors all stem from an adult with an advanced solid tumor such as melanoma, head and neck, liver or kidney cancer. Both conserved end residues are part of each CDR3.

>TRBJ2-3|18|TRBV7-7
CASSAKAFAGASTDTQYF
>TRBJ1-1|16|TRBV7-6
CASSFPEGARDTEAFF
>TRBJ1-1|15|TRBV2
CASSENGGGWTEAFF
>TRBJ2-7|13|TRBV7-9
CASSSDGTYEQYF
>TRBJ2-7|12|TRBV27
CASSSSINEQYF
>TRBJ1-1|15|TRBV5-6
CASSGRQGANTEAFF
>TRBJ2-7|13|TRBV7-2
CASSYWGGYEQYF
>TRBJ2-7|11|TRBV7-9
CASSLSYEQYF
>TRBJ2-7|12|TRBV30
CAWSVLRVEQYF
>TRBJ2-7|15|TRBV5-5
CASSSRGGPAYEQYF
>TRBJ1-1|16|TRBV27
CASSRALGRVDTEAFF
>TRBJ1-1|18|TRBV7-8
CASSSTPPGWGVNTEAFF
>TRBJ2-7|14|TRBV15
CATSAGTGSYEQYF
>TRBJ2-7|15|TRBV27
CASRSPRDSPYEQYF
>TRBJ2-5|16|TRBV18
CASSPVNEGDRETQYF
>TRBJ1-1|14|TRBV29-1
CSVPPDLGGTEAFF
>TRBJ1-6|13|TRBV27
CASRAGYNSPLHF
>TRBJ2-7|14|TRBV2
CASREGGASYEQYF
>TRBJ2-1|13|TRBV7-9
CASSATTSHEQFF
>TRBJ2-5|13|TRBV30
CAWSRITGETQYF
>TRBJ2-3|18|TRBV7-2
CASSLWPSFSGATDTQYF
>TRBJ1-2|13|TRBV2
CASMEEFHYGYTF
>TRBJ1-2|14|TRBV6-6
CASSYMGGASGYTF